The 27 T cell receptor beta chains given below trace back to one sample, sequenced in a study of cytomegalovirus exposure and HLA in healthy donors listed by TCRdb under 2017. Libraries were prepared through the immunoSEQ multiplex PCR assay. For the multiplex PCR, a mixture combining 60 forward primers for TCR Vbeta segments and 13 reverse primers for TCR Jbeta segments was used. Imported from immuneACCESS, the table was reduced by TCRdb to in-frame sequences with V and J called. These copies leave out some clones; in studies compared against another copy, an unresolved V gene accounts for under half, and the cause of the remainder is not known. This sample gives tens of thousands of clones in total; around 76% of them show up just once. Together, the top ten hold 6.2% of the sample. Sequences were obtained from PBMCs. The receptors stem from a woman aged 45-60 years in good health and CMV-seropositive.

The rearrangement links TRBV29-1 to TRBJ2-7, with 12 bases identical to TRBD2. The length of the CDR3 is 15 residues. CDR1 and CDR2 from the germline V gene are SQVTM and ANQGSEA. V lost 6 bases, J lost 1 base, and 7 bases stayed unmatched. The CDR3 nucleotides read TGCAGCGTGGCCGGGACTAGCGGGCTGTCCTACGAGCAGTACTTC. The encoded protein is CSVAGTSGLSYEQYF.

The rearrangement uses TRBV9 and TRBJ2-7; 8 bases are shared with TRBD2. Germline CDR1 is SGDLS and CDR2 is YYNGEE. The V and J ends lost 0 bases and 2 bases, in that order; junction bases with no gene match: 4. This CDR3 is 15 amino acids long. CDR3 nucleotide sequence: TGTGCCAGCAGCGTAGGAATTAGCGGGACCTACGAGCAGTACTTC. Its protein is CASSVGISGTYEQYF. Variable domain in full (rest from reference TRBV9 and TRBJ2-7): DSGVTQTPKHLITATGQRVTLRCSPRSGDLSVYWYQQSLDQGLQFLIQYYNGEERAKGNILERFSAQQFPDLHSELNLSSLELGDSALYFCASSVGISGTYEQYFGPGTRLTVT.

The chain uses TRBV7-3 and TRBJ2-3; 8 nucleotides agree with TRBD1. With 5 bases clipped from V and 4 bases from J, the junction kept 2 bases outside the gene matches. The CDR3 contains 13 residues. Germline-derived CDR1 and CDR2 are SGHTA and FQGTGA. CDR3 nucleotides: TGTGCCAGCAGCCTGACAGGGGCAGATACGCAGTATTTT. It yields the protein CASSLTGADTQYF.

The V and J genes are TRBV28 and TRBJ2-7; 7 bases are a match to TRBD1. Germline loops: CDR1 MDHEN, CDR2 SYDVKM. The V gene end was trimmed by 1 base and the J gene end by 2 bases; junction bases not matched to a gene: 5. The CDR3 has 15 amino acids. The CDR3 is CASSLSQDRTYEQYF. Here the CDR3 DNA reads TGTGCCAGCAGTTTATCGCAGGACAGGACCTACGAGCAGTACTTC.

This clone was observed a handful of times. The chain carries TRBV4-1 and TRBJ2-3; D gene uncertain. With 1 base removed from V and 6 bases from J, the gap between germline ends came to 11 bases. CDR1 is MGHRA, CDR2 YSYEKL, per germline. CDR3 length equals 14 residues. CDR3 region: CASSQVFGSDTQYF. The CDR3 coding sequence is TGCGCCAGCAGCCAAGTGTTCGGGTCGGATACGCAGTATTTT.

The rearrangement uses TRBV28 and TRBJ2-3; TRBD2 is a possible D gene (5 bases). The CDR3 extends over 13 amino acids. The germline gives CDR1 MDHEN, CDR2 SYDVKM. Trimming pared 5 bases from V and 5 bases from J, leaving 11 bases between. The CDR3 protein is CASSVNGVDTQYF. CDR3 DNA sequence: TGTGCCAGCAGTGTGAACGGGGTAGATACGCAGTATTTT.

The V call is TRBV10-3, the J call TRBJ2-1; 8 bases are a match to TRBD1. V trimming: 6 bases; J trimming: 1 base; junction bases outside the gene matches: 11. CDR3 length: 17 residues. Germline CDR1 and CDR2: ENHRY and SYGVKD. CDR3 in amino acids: CAIRTSGGADSYNEQFF. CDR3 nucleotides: TGTGCCATCAGAACCTCAGGGGGCGCGGATTCCTACAATGAGCAGTTCTTC.

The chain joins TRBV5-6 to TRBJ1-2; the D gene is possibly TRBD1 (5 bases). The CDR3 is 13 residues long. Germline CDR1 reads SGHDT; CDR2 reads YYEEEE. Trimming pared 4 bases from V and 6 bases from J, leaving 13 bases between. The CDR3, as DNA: TGTGCCAGCAGCAAGGGGATGGAAGATGGCTACACCTTC. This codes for CASSKGMEDGYTF.

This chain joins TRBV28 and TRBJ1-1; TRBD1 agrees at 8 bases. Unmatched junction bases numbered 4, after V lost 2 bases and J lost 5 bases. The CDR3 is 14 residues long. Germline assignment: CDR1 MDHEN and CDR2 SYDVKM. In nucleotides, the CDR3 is TGTGCCAGCAGTTTACCCCACAGGGGGACTGAAGCTTTCTTT. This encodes CASSLPHRGTEAFF.

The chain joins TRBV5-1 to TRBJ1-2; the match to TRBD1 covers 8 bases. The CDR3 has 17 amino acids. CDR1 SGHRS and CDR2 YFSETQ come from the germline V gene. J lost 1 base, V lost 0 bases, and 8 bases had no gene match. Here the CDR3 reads CASSLAAGGSFNYGYTF. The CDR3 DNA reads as TGCGCCAGCAGCTTGGCAGCAGGGGGCTCTTTTAACTATGGCTACACCTTC.

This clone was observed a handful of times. In DNA form, the CDR3 reads TGTGCCACCAGCAGAGACAGGTTTCCCAATCAGCCCCAGCATTTT. Its protein product is CATSRDRFPNQPQHF. This chain links TRBV15 with TRBJ1-5; D ambiguous. Germline V gives CDR1 LNHNV, CDR2 YYDKDF (reference sequence). With 0 bases removed from V and 3 bases from J, the gap between germline ends came to 9 bases. There are 15 residues in the CDR3.

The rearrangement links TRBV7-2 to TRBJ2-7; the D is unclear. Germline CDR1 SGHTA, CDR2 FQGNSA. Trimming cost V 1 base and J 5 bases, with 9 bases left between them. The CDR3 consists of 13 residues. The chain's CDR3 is CASSLVFEDEQYF. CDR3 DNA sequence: TGTGCCAGCAGCTTAGTTTTCGAGGACGAGCAGTACTTC. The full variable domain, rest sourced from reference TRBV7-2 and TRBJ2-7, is GAGVSQSPSNKVTEKGKDVELRCDPISGHTALYWYRQSLGQGLEFLIYFQGNSAPDKSGLPSDRFSAERTGGSVSTLTIQRTQQEDSAVYLCASSLVFEDEQYFGPGTRLTVT.

The CDR3 is CASSFQGASLAEAFF. CDR3 DNA sequence: TGCGCCAGCAGCTTCCAGGGGGCCTCTCTCGCTGAAGCTTTCTTT. The chain joins TRBV5-1 to TRBJ1-1, with TRBD1 identical over 8 bases. The trim removed 2 bases at V and 6 bases at J, leaving 9 bases unmatched. The CDR3 runs to 15 residues. Germline assignment: CDR1 SGHRS and CDR2 YFSETQ.

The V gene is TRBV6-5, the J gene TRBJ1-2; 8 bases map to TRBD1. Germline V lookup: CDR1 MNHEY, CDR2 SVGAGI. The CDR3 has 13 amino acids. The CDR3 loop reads CGTGGALGYGYTF. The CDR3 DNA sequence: TGTGGCACAGGGGGTGCATTAGGTTATGGCTACACCTTC.

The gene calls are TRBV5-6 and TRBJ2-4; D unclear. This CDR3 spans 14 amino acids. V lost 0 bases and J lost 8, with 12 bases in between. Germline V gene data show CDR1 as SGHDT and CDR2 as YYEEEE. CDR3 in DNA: TGTGCCAGCAGCTTGGGCAGCCCGGCGGACATTCAGTACTTC. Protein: CASSLGSPADIQYF.

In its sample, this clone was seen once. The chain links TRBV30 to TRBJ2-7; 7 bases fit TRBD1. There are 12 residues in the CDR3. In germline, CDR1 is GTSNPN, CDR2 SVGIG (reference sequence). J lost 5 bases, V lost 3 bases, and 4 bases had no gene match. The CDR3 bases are TGTGCCTGGAGGACAGGGTCCCACGAGCAGTACTTC. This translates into CAWRTGSHEQYF.

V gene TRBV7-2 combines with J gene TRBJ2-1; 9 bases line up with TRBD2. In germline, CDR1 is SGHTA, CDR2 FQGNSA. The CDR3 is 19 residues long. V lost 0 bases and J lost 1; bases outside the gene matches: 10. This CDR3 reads CASSLAVTSGFPSYNEQFF. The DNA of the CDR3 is TGTGCCAGCAGCTTAGCAGTCACTAGCGGGTTTCCTTCCTACAATGAGCAGTTCTTC.

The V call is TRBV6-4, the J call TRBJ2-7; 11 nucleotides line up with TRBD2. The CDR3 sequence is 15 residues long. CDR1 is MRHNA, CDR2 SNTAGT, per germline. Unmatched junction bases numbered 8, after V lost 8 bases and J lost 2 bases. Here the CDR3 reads CASSITSGRTYEQYF. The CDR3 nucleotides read TGTGCCAGCTCGATCACTAGCGGGAGAACCTACGAGCAGTACTTC.

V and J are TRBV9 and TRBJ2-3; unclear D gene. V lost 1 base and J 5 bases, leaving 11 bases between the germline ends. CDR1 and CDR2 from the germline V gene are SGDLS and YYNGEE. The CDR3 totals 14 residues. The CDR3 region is CASSVSISGDTQYF. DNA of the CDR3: TGTGCCAGCAGCGTATCGATTAGTGGAGATACGCAGTATTTT.

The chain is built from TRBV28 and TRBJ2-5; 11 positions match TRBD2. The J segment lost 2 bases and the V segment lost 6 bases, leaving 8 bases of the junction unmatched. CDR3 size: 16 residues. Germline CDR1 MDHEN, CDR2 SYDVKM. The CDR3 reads CASRGGLAANQETQYF. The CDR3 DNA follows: TGTGCCAGCAGGGGGGGACTAGCGGCAAATCAAGAGACCCAGTACTTC.

The CDR3 coding sequence is TGTGCCAGCAGTGATGGTCAGGGCTATGGCTACACCTTC. As protein: CASSDGQGYGYTF. The chain is built from TRBV6-1 and TRBJ1-2; perhaps TRBD1 as D (5 bases). V was clipped by 3 bases and J by 4 bases, with 9 bases between them. Germline CDR1 is MNHNS and CDR2 is SASEGT. The CDR3 is 13 amino acids.

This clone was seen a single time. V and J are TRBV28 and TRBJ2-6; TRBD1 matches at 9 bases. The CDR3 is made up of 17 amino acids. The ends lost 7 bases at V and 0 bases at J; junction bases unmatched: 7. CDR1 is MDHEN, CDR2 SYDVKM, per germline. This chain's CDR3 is CASTGQGRLSGANVLTF. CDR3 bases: TGTGCCAGCACCGGACAGGGGCGCCTCTCTGGGGCCAACGTCCTGACTTTC.

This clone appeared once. The chain's CDR3 is CASRIASGPNNEQFF. CDR3 nucleotide sequence: TGCGCCAGCAGAATAGCTAGCGGGCCTAACAATGAGCAGTTCTTC. V usage is TRBV5-1 and J usage is TRBJ2-1; 8 nucleotides line up with TRBD2. From germline, CDR1 is SGHRS and CDR2 YFSETQ. Losses at the gene ends were 5 bases for V and 5 bases for J; bases not matched to a gene: 9. The CDR3 is 15 amino acids.

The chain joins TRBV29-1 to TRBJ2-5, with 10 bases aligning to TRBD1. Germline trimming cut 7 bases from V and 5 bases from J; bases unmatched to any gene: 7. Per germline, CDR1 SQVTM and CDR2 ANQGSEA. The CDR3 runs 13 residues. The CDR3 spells CSGQGARGETQYF. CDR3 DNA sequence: TGCAGCGGACAGGGGGCGCGGGGGGAGACCCAGTACTTC.

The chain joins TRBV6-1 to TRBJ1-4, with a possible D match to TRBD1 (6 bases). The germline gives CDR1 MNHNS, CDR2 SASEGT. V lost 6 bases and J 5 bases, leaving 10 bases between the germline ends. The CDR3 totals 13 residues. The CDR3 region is CASRDRMNEKLFF. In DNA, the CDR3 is TGTGCCAGCAGGGACAGAATGAATGAAAAACTGTTTTTT.

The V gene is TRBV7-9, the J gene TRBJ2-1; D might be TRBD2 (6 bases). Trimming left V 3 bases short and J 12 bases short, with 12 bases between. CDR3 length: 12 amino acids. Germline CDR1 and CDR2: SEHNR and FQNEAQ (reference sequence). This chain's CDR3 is CASSLTSIGQFF. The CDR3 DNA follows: TGTGCCAGCAGCTTGACTAGTATTGGGCAGTTCTTC.

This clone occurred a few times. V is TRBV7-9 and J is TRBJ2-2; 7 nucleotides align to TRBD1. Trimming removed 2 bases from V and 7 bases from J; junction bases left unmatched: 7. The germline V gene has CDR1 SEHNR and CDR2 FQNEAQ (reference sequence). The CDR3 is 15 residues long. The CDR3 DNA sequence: TGTGCCAGCAGCTTATCCGCAGGGGGTGTCGGGGAGCTGTTTTTT. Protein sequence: CASSLSAGGVGELFF.